This is a list of T cell receptor beta chains from one sample in a study of control samples from healthy donors and cancer patients. Sequencing used immunoSEQ multiplex PCR; TCRdb keeps in-frame clones, though not all of them. The sample includes about 150,000 clones, 80% to 90% seen only once; the top ten take 1.5% to 2%. The sequencing input was blood. These receptors were taken from a young man in good health. The CDR3 runs from the conserved cysteine through the conserved F or W. A D gene is named only where the DNA matches it firmly. Some rows have no size entry. The others give once, few or many, or a class for an expanded clone.

J,D,size,V,CDR3,DNA
TRBJ2-2,.,.,TRBV5-6,CASSFGMATGELFF,TGTGCCAGCAGCTTCGGCATGGCAACCGGGGAGCTGTTTTTT
TRBJ1-6,TRBD1,.,TRBV6-2/TRBV6-3,CASSDRAFHPPLHF,TGTGCCAGCAGTGACAGGGCATTCCATCCACCCCTCCACTTT
TRBJ2-7,TRBD1,.,TRBV4-3,CASSQGVETGAYEQYF,TGCGCCAGCAGCCAAGGTGTCGAGACAGGGGCCTACGAGCAGTACTTC
TRBJ1-5,.,.,TRBV7-6,CASSLGTDGNQPQHF,TGTGCCAGCAGCTTAGGGACAGACGGCAATCAGCCCCAGCATTTT
TRBJ1-4,.,.,TRBV19,CASSVRSEKLFF,TGTGCCAGTAGTGTTCGTAGCGAAAAACTGTTTTTT
TRBJ2-2,TRBD2,.,TRBV2,CASSRGLAGNTGELFF,TGTGCCAGCAGCCGCGGGCTAGCGGGGAACACCGGGGAGCTGTTTTTT
TRBJ2-7,.,once,TRBV6-5,CASSPTRSRSYEQYF,TGTGCCAGCAGTCCCACTAGGTCCCGGAGCTACGAGCAGTACTTC
TRBJ2-1,TRBD2,.,TRBV11-2,CASSPGPTSGENWNEQFF,TGTGCCAGCAGCCCCGGCCCTACTAGCGGGGAAAATTGGAATGAGCAGTTCTTC
TRBJ2-7,.,.,TRBV4-2,CASSHTDGNYYEQYF,TGTGCCAGCAGCCACACCGACGGGAACTACTACGAGCAGTACTTC
TRBJ2-5,.,.,TRBV21-1,CASTETQYF,TGTGCCAGCACGGAGACCCAGTACTTC
TRBJ2-3,.,.,TRBV19,CASNVRGPTDTQYF,TGTGCCAGTAACGTGAGGGGCCCCACAGATACGCAGTATTTT
TRBJ1-3,.,once,TRBV6-6,CASRGSGNTIYF,TGTGCCAGCAGAGGGTCTGGAAACACCATATATTTT
TRBJ2-2,.,.,TRBV27,CASSFASGNTGELFF,TGTGCCAGCAGTTTTGCATCCGGGAACACCGGGGAGCTGTTTTTT
TRBJ2-3,.,.,TRBV21-1,CASSKVCRVHAGEDTDTQYF,TGTGCCAGCAGCAAAGTGTGTCGGGTCCACGCGGGGGAGGACACAGATACGCAGTATTTT
TRBJ2-5,TRBD2,.,TRBV28,CASSLMGAGTSEETQYF,TGTGCCAGCAGTTTAATGGGGGCAGGGACTAGCGAAGAGACCCAGTACTTC
TRBJ2-3,TRBD2,.,TRBV13,CASSLGTSGGITDTQYF,TGTGCCAGCAGCTTGGGGACTAGCGGGGGGATCACAGATACGCAGTATTTT
TRBJ2-2,.,few,TRBV5-4,CASSRVTGELFF,TGTGCCAGCAGCCGGGTCACCGGGGAGCTGTTTTTT
TRBJ2-2,TRBD2,.,TRBV5-1,CASSPRAGEVGGELFF,TGCGCCAGCAGCCCTCGAGCGGGGGAGGTCGGCGGGGAGCTGTTTTTT
TRBJ2-3,.,.,TRBV18,CASSPSASRTQYF,TGTGCCAGCTCACCATCGGCTAGCCGTACGCAGTATTTT
TRBJ1-4,.,.,TRBV20-1,CSASWVQGMNEKLFF,TGCAGTGCTAGTTGGGTGCAGGGTATGAATGAAAAACTGTTTTTT
TRBJ2-7,.,.,TRBV12-3/TRBV12-4,CASSLSKDYEQYF,TGTGCCAGCAGTTTGAGTAAGGACTACGAGCAGTACTTC
TRBJ2-7,TRBD2,.,TRBV27,CASRFAGGGEQYF,TGTGCCAGCAGGTTCGCGGGAGGAGGCGAGCAGTACTTC
TRBJ1-1,.,.,TRBV7-9,CATSAPGNTEAFF,TGTGCCACCTCGGCCCCCGGGAACACTGAAGCTTTCTTT
TRBJ1-1,TRBD1,.,TRBV5-4,CASRRDSYTEAFF,TGTGCCAGCAGAAGGGACAGTTACACTGAAGCTTTCTTT
TRBJ2-2,.,.,TRBV14,CATGTMNTGELFF,TGTGCTACCGGGACGATGAACACCGGGGAGCTGTTTTTT
TRBJ2-5,.,.,TRBV30,CAWALGTEQETQYF,TGTGCCTGGGCGCTCGGGACGGAACAAGAGACCCAGTACTTC
TRBJ2-5,.,.,TRBV12-3/TRBV12-4,CASRTTVQETQYF,TGTGCCAGCAGGACGACAGTCCAAGAGACCCAGTACTTC
TRBJ1-2,.,once,TRBV7-9,CASSPGQNYGYTF,TGTGCCAGCAGCCCCGGACAGAACTATGGCTACACCTTC
TRBJ2-5,TRBD1,.,TRBV30,CAWSTGQASQETQYF,TGTGCCTGGAGCACCGGACAGGCTTCCCAAGAGACCCAGTACTTC
TRBJ2-7,.,.,TRBV21-1,CARGVGGLCNEQYF,TGTGCCAGGGGGGTAGGGGGTCTTTGCAACGAGCAGTACTTC
TRBJ2-7,TRBD1,few,TRBV28,CASSMPGQASYEQYF,TGTGCCAGCAGTATGCCGGGACAGGCCTCCTACGAGCAGTACTTC
TRBJ2-1,TRBD2,.,TRBV7-3,CASSPSGTSPSNEQFF,TGTGCCAGCAGCCCGTCCGGGACTAGCCCCTCCAATGAGCAGTTCTTC
TRBJ2-3,TRBD1,.,TRBV24-1,CATSDSRARDRDTDTQYF,TGTGCCACCAGTGATTCCCGCGCCCGGGACAGGGACACAGATACGCAGTATTTT
TRBJ2-4,.,.,TRBV27,CATTSDAIQYF,TGTGCCACCACTAGTGACGCCATTCAGTACTTC
TRBJ1-6,.,few,TRBV5-6,CASSQGGSSPLHF,TGTGCCAGCAGCCAGGGTGGTTCTTCACCCCTCCACTTT
TRBJ1-2,.,.,TRBV12-3/TRBV12-4,CASSLHRKGGYTF,TGTGCCAGCAGTTTACACCGAAAAGGGGGCTACACCTTC
TRBJ2-1,TRBD1,.,TRBV11-2,CASSFWAGTGIGVFF,TGTGCCAGCAGCTTTTGGGCGGGGACAGGGATCGGGGTATTCTTC
TRBJ1-3,.,.,TRBV5-4,CASSLRGDGGNTIYF,TGTGCCAGCAGCTTACGGGGGGATGGCGGAAACACCATATATTTT
TRBJ1-4,.,.,TRBV4-1,CASSQDPPGRYRANEKLFF,TGCGCCAGCAGCCAAGATCCCCCAGGGAGGTACAGAGCTAATGAAAAACTGTTTTTT
TRBJ1-2,.,.,TRBV10-3,CAISGGTSYGYTF,TGTGCCATCAGTGGAGGGACTTCCTATGGCTACACCTTC
TRBJ1-6,.,.,TRBV6-5,CASRSNSPLHF,TGTGCCAGCAGATCAAATTCACCCCTCCACTTT
TRBJ1-5,.,.,TRBV2,CASSTQGTGNQPQHF,TGTGCCAGCAGTACCCAAGGGACGGGCAATCAGCCCCAGCATTTT
TRBJ2-7,.,.,TRBV7-9,CASSSRDYEQYF,TGTGCCAGCAGCTCTAGGGACTACGAGCAGTACTTC